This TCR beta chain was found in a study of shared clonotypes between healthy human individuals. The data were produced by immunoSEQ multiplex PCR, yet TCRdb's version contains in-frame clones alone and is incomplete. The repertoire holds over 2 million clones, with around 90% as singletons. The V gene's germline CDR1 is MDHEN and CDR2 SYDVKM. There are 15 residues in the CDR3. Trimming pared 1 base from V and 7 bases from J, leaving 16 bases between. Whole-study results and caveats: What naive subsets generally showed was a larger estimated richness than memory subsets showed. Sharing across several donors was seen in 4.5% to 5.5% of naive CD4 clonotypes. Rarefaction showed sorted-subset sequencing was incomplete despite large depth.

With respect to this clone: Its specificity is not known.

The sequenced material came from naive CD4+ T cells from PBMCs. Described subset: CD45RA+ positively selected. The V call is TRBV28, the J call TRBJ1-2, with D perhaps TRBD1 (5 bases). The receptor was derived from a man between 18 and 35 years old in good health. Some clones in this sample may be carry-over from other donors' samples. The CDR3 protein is CASSLLIGGGGGYTF. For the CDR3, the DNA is TGTGCCAGCAGTTTATTAATAGGTGGGGGTGGTGGCTACACCTTC.